The source of this T cell receptor (beta chain) is a study of cytomegalovirus exposure and HLA in healthy donors. Vbeta (60) and Jbeta (13) primers were used in the PCR. Assay: immunoSEQ multiplex PCR; the TCRdb copy retains only in-frame clones and omits some. The table lists about 150,000 clones, roughly two thirds of them singletons, with approximately 1.7% in the top ten. The CDR3 spans 14 residues. Germline V gene sequence: CDR1 SGHRS, CDR2 YFSETQ. The germline V and J ends were trimmed by 0 bases and 3 bases, with 9 bases remaining between them. The material sequenced was PBMCs. This chain connects TRBV5-1 to TRBJ2-5; D may be TRBD1 (5 bases). This receptor was obtained from a male donor in good health and CMV-seronegative. The CDR3 nucleotides read TGCGCCAGCAGCTTGGGTCTCAGGGAAGAGACCCAGTACTTC. Translated: CASSLGLREETQYF.